Here is one TCR beta chain with its context. The data originate from a study of blood T cell repertoires in COVID-19. Germline loops: CDR1 SEHNR, CDR2 FQNEAQ (reference sequence). There are 11 residues in the CDR3. V lost 0 bases, J lost 7 bases, and 4 bases lay in between. In the original processing: By means of reference gene primer amplification, nucleated cell counts were estimated. TCRdb's copy holds only in-frame clones and misses some; the assay was immunoSEQ multiplex PCR. V, J and clone size are those of that table, while D and trimming were read from the DNA. The sample carries around 250,000 clones, around 88% recorded once.

The receptor's source is a man at least 80 years old with acute or convalescent COVID-19. The sequencing input was peripheral blood. This chain links TRBV7-9 with TRBJ2-7; no definite D call. CDR3 residues: CASSLAQEQYF. The CDR3 region has the DNA TGTGCCAGCAGCTTAGCCCAGGAGCAGTACTTC.